Below are 6 T cell receptor beta chains sequenced from a single sample in a study of cytomegalovirus exposure and HLA in healthy donors. Primers: 60 Vbeta forward and 13 Jbeta reverse. The protocol was immunoSEQ multiplex PCR, while the TCRdb copy is restricted to in-frame clones and leaves out a portion. The sample lists approximately 170,000 clones, 75% to 85% occurring once. The sample was PBMCs. Every receptor here comes from a male donor in good health and CMV-seropositive.

This clone was counted a few times. This chain joins TRBV18 and TRBJ2-5; possibly TRBD2 for D (5 bases). Germline V CDR1 and CDR2: KGHSH, LQKENI. This CDR3 is 13 amino acids long. V lost 3 bases and J lost 5, with 10 bases in between. The CDR3 protein is CASSPDGVETQYF. The DNA for the CDR3 is TGTGCCAGCTCACCGGACGGGGTCGAGACCCAGTACTTC.

This clone was seen only a few times. The chain's CDR3 is CASSYVPGGRDTQYF. CDR3 nucleotides: TGTGCCAGCAGTTACGTTCCGGGGGGTAGAGATACGCAGTATTTT. The chain couples TRBV6-5 to TRBJ2-3, with 7 bases that match TRBD2. V lost 2 bases, J lost 5 bases, and 7 bases stayed unmatched. Germline loops: CDR1 MNHEY, CDR2 SVGAGI. This CDR3 spans 15 amino acids.

The chain recombines TRBV2 with TRBJ2-1; no clear D. Trimming removed 6 bases at V and 9 bases at J, with 12 bases between. Germline-derived CDR1 and CDR2 are SNHLY and FYNNEI. The CDR3 has 12 residues. The CDR3 loop is CASSPKLSEQFF. CDR3 sequence (DNA): TGTGCCAGCAGCCCGAAGCTGAGTGAGCAGTTCTTC.

CDR3 protein: CASSLVGGLEGEAFF. CDR3 sequence (DNA): TGTGCCAGCAGCTTAGTCGGGGGGCTGGAGGGAGAAGCTTTCTTT. J is TRBJ1-1 and V is TRBV11-2; D perhaps matches TRBD1 (6 bases). There are 15 residues in the CDR3. The V end lost 1 base, the J end lost 8 bases, and 17 bases lay between the germline ends. The V gene's germline CDR1 is SGHAT and CDR2 FQNNGV.

The genes are TRBV11-2 and TRBJ2-7; 12 bases line up with TRBD1. The CDR3 runs to 16 residues. Germline V gives CDR1 SGHAT, CDR2 FQNNGV. Trimming took 4 bases from V and 3 from J; bases not matched to a gene: 7. CDR3 bases: TGTGCCAGCAGCTGGGGACAGGGGGCGCTGAGCTACGAGCAGTACTTC. Translating gives CASSWGQGALSYEQYF.

This clone was seen a few times. This chain joins TRBV4-3 and TRBJ1-1; D unclear. CDR1 LGHNA and CDR2 YSLEER come from the germline V gene. V gave up 0 bases and J gave up 6 bases, with 2 bases separating them. The CDR3 totals 11 residues. The CDR3 DNA sequence: TGCGCCAGCAGCCAAGACGCTGAAGCTTTCTTT. It yields the protein CASSQDAEAFF.